This T cell receptor beta chain was recovered during a study of cytomegalovirus exposure and HLA in healthy donors. This clone was seen only a few times. As yet, its antigen is unknown. Study-wide findings and caveats: CMV serostatus was the only immune exposure information that was available. According to an earlier analysis, most TCR beta V segments yielded productive rearrangements about 87% or about 30% of the time.

V dropped 7 bases and J dropped 4; count of bases not matched to a gene: 4. This CDR3 is built from 13 residues. Looked up from germline, CDR1 is WSHSY and CDR2 is SAAADI. Primers for the PCR totalled 60 Vbeta and 13 Jbeta. Libraries were prepared by immunoSEQ multiplex PCR; TCRdb keeps only in-frame clonotypes and omits some of them. The sample carries 110,000 to 150,000 clones, about three quarters recorded once. The gene calls are TRBV10-2 and TRBJ2-7; 10 nucleotides match TRBD2. This clonotype originated in a female donor in good health and CMV-seronegative. The sequenced sample consisted of PBMCs. The DNA of the CDR3 is TGCGCCAGCACCAGGACTAGCGGTTACGAGCAGTACTTC. It translates to CASTRTSGYEQYF.